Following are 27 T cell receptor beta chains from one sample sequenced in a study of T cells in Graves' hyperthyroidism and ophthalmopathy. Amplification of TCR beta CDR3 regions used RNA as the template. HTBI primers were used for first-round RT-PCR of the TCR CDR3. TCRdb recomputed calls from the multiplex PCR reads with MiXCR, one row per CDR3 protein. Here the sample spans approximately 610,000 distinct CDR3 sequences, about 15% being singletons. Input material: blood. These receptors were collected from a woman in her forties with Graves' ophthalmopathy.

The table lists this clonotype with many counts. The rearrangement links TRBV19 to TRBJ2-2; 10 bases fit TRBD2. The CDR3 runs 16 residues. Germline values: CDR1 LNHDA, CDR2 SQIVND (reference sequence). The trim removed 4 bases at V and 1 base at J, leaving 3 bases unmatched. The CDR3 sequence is CASSTRTSGNTGELFF. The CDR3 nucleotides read TGTGCCAGTAGTACCCGGACTAGCGGGAACACCGGGGAGCTGTTTTTT. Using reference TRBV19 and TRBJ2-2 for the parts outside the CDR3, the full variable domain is DGGITQSPKYLFRKEGQNVTLSCEQNLNHDAMYWYRQDPGQGLRLIYYSQIVNDFQKGDIAEGYSVSREKKESFPLTVTSAQKNPTAFYLCASSTRTSGNTGELFFGEGSRLTVL.

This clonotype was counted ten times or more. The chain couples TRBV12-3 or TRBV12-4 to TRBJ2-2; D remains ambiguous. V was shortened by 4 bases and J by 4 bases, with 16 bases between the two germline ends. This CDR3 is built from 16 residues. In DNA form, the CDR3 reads TGTGCCAGCAGTTCCCGCGGAGCGTTGGGCACCGGGGAGCTGTTTTTT. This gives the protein CASSSRGALGTGELFF.

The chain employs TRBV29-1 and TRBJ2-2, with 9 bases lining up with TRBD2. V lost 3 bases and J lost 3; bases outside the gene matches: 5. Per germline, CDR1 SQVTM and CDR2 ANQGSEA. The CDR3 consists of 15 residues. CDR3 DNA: TGCAGCGTTGACGGCGGGAGGGCCGACACCGGGGAGCTGTTTTTT. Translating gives CSVDGGRADTGELFF.

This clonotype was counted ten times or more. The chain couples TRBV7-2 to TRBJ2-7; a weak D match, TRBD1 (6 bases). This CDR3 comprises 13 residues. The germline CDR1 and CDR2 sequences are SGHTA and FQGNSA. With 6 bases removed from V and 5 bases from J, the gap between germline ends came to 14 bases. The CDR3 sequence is CASRATGPDEQYF. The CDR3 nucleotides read TGTGCCAGCAGAGCGACAGGCCCAGACGAGCAGTACTTC.

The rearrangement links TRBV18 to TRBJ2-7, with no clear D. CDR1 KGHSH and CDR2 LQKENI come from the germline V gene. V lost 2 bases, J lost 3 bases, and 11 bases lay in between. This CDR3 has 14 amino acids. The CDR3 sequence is CASSPGELRYEQYF. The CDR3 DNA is TGTGCCAGCTCACCAGGAGAACTACGCTACGAGCAGTACTTC.

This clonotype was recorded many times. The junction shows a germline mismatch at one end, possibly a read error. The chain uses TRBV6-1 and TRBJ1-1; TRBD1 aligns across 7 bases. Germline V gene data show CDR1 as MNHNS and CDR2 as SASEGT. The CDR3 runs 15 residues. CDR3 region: CASSRQGLGFTGAFF. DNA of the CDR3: TGTGCCAGCAGTCGACAGGGATTGGGTTTCACTGGAGCTTTCTTT.

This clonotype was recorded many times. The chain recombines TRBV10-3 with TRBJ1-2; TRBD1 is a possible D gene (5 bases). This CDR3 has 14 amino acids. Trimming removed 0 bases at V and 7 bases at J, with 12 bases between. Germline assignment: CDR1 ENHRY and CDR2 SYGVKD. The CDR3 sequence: CAISESTQRGGYTF. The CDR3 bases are TGTGCCATCAGTGAGTCGACACAGAGGGGTGGCTACACCTTC.

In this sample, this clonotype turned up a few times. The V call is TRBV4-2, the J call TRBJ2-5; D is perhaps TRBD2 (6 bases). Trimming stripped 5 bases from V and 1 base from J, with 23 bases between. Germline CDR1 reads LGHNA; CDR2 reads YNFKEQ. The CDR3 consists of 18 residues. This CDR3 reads CASSDPTRGQNRQETQYF. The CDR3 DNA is TGTGCCAGCAGCGACCCGACTAGAGGGCAAAACCGCCAAGAGACCCAGTACTTC.

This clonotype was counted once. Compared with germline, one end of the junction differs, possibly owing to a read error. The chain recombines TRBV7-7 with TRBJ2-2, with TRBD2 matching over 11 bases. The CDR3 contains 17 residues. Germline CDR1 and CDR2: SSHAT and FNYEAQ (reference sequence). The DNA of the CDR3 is TGTGCTAGCAGCTTAGGGGGACTAGCGGAAAACATCGGGGAGCTGTTTTTT. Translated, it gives CASSLGGLAENIGELFF. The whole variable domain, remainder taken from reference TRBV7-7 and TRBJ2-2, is GAGVSQSPRYKVTKRGQDVTLRCDPISSHATLYWYQQALGQGPEFLTYFNYEAQPDKSGLPSDRFSAERPEGSISTLTIQRTEQRDSAMYRCASSLGGLAENIGELFFGEGSRLTVL.

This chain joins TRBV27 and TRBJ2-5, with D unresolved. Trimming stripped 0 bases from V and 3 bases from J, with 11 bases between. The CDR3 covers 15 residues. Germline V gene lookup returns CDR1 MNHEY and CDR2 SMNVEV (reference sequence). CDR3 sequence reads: CASSLSQGIKETQYF. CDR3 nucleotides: TGTGCCAGCAGTTTATCGCAAGGGATCAAAGAGACCCAGTACTTC.

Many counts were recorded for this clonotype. For the CDR3, the DNA is TGTGCCTGGAGCGGACAGATGAACACTGAAGCTTTCTTT. It codes for CAWSGQMNTEAFF. The chain carries TRBV30 and TRBJ1-1, with TRBD1 as a possible D gene (6 bases). Germline V lookup: CDR1 GTSNPN, CDR2 SVGIG (reference sequence). The V end lost 3 bases, the J end lost 0 bases, and 8 bases lay between the germline ends. This CDR3 has 13 residues. Looking up the rest from reference TRBV30 and TRBJ1-1 gives the full variable domain: SQTIHQWPATLVQPVGSPLSLECTVEGTSNPNLYWYRQAAGRGLQLLFYSVGIGQISSEVPQNLSASRPQDRQFILSSKKLLLSDSGFYLCAWSGQMNTEAFFGQGTRLTVV.

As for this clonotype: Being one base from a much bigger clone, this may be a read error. CDR3 nucleotides: TGTGCCAGCAGTTTACCTCGGACGCTTCTTGGTGAGACCCAGTACTTC. Its translation is CASSLPRTLLGETQYF. The chain links TRBV27 to TRBJ2-5, with D unresolved. The V and J ends lost 2 bases and 5 bases respectively, with 18 bases between them. Looked up from germline, CDR1 is MNHEY and CDR2 is SMNVEV (reference sequence). This CDR3 contains 16 residues.

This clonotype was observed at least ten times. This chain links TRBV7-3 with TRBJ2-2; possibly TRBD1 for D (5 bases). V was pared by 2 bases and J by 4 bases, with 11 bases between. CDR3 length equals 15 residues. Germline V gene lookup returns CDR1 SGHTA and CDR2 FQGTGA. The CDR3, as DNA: TGTGCCAGCAGCTTACAGGGCTATGGCACCGGGGAGCTGTTTTTT. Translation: CASSLQGYGTGELFF.

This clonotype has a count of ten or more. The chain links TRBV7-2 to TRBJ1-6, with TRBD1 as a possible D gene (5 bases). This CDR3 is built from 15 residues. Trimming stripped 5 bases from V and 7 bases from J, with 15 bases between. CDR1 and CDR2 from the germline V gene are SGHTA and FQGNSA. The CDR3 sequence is CASSHPTGGNSPLHF. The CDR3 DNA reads TGTGCCAGCAGCCACCCTACGGGGGGAAATTCACCCCTCCACTTT.

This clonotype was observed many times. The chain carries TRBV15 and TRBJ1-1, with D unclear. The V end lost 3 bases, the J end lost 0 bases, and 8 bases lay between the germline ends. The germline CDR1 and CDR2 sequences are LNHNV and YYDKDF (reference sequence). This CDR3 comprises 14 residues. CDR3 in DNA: TGTGCCACCAGCAGTGGCTACATGAACACTGAAGCTTTCTTT. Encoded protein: CATSSGYMNTEAFF.

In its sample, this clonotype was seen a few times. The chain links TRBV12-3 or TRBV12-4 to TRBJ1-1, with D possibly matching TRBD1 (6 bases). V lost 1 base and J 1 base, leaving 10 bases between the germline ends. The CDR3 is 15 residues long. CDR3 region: CASSLGGGGNTEAFF. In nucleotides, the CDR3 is TGTGCCAGCAGTTTAGGGGGAGGGGGGAACACTGAAGCTTTCTTT.

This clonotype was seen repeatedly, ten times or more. In DNA, the CDR3 is TGTGCCAGCAGCTCCGACAGGGTTGCTTACGGCAATCAGCCCCAGCATTTT. Translating it yields CASSSDRVAYGNQPQHF. The chain employs TRBV5-4 and TRBJ1-5; 7 bases map to TRBD1. After removal of 3 bases from V and 2 bases from J, the junction contained 11 bases not matched to a gene. Germline V gives CDR1 SGHNT, CDR2 YYREEE (reference sequence). The CDR3 loop spans 17 amino acids.

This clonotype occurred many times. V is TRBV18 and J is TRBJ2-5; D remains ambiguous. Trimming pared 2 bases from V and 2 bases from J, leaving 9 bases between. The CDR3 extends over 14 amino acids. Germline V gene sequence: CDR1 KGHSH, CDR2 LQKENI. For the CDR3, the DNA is TGTGCCAGCTCACCAGGGAACCTACAAGAGACCCAGTACTTC. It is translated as CASSPGNLQETQYF.

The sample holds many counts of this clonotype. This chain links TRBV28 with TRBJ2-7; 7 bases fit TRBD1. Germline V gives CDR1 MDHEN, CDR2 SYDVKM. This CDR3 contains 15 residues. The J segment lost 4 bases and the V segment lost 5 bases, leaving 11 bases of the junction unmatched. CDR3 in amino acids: CASSLTGTVGYEQYF. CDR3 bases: TGTGCCAGCAGTCTTACCGGGACAGTCGGGTACGAGCAGTACTTC.

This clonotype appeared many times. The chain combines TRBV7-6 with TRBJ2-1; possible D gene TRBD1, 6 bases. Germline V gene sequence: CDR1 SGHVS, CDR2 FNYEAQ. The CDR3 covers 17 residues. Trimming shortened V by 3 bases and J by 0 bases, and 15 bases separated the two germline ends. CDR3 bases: TGTGCCAGCAGCTTTTTGACAGGCGATAGCTCCTACAATGAGCAGTTCTTC. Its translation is CASSFLTGDSSYNEQFF.

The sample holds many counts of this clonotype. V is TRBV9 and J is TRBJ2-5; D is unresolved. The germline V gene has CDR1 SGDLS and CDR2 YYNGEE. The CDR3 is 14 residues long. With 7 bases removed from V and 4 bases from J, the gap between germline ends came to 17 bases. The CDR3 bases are TGTGCCAGCGGCCGAGGAGTGTCGGGAGAGACCCAGTACTTC. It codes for CASGRGVSGETQYF. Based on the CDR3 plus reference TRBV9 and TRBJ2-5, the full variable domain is DSGVTQTPKHLITATGQRVTLRCSPRSGDLSVYWYQQSLDQGLQFLIQYYNGEERAKGNILERFSAQQFPDLHSELNLSSLELGDSALYFCASGRGVSGETQYFGPGTRLLVL.

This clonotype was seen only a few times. The CDR3 region is CSVASGDTKNIQYF. For the CDR3, the DNA is TGCAGCGTTGCCTCAGGAGATACAAAAAACATTCAGTACTTC. The V gene is TRBV29-1, the J gene TRBJ2-4, with no clear D. Germline V gene sequence: CDR1 SQVTM, CDR2 ANQGSEA. This CDR3 has 14 amino acids. Trimming took off 4 bases at V and 4 bases at J, with 14 bases between the two ends.

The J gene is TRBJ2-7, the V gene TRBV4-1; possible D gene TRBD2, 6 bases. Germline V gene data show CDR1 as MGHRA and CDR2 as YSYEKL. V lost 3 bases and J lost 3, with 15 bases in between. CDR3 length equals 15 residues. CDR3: CASSHESGLSYEQYF. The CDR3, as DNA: TGCGCCAGCAGCCATGAGTCGGGACTCAGCTACGAGCAGTACTTC.

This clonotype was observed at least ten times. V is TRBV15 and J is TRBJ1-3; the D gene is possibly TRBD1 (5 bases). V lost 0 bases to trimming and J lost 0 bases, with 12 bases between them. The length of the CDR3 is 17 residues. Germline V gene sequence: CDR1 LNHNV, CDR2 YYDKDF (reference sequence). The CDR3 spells CATSRDLAGSSGNTIYF. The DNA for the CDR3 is TGTGCCACCAGCAGAGATCTTGCAGGGAGCTCTGGAAACACCATATATTTT.

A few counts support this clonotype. CDR3 protein: CASRRDRGGRAFF. In DNA, the CDR3 is TGTGCCAGCAGAAGGGACAGGGGAGGTCGCGCTTTCTTT. The J gene is TRBJ1-1, the V gene TRBV6-1; 10 nucleotides line up with TRBD1. Germline CDR1 and CDR2: MNHNS and SASEGT. This CDR3 is built from 13 residues. Germline trimming cut 6 bases from V and 11 bases from J; bases unmatched to any gene: 9.

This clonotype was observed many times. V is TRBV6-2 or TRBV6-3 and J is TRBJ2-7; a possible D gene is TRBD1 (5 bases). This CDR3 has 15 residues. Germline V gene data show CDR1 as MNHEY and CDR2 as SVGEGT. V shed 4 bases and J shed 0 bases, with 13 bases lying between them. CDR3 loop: CASSWGGYTSYEQYF. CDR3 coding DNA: TGTGCCAGCAGTTGGGGCGGTTATACCTCCTACGAGCAGTACTTC.

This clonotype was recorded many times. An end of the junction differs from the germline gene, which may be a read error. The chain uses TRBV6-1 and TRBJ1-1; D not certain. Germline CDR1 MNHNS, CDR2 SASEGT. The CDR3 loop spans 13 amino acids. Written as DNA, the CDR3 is TGTGCCAGCAGTCAAGCACGGAACACTGAAGCTTTCTTT. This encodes CASSQARNTEAFF.